The subject of this entry is one T cell receptor beta chain. The source of the sample is a study of blood T cell repertoires in COVID-19. About the research overall: In each case, the material was cDNA or gDNA derived from T cells, B-cell-depleted T cells, or PBMCs.

After removal of 8 bases from V and 8 bases from J, the junction contained 12 bases not matched to a gene. This CDR3 spans 14 amino acids. From germline, CDR1 is KGHDR and CDR2 SFDVKD. Under the authors' procedure: Nucleated cell counts were estimated from reference gene primer amplification. The repertoire was sequenced with immunoSEQ multiplex PCR; TCRdb's copy has only in-frame clones and lacks some. V, J and clone size derive from that table, while D and trimming were established from the DNA sequence. Of over 50,000 clones listed, about nine tenths are singletons. The chain has TRBV24-1 and TRBJ2-3, with TRBD2 matching over 7 bases. The material sequenced was peripheral blood. The TCR sequence derives from a human donor with active COVID-19. The donor label of this sample is uncertain. The CDR3 loop reads CATKLADAQGTQYF. In DNA form, the CDR3 reads TGTGCCACCAAGCTAGCGGACGCTCAGGGTACGCAGTATTTT.